One T cell receptor beta chain is described in this entry. Its antigen is not known. The sample originates from a study of blood T cells in healthy people across ages. The CDR3 is made up of 15 amino acids. Trimming shortened V by 6 bases and J by 0 bases, and 15 bases separated the two germline ends. CDR1 and CDR2 from the germline V gene are DFQATT and SNEGSKA (reference sequence). Together with a sample-barcoded 5' primer, a J-beta primer mix was included in a second PCR lasting roughly 7 to 11 cycles. From the 5' RACE reads, TCRdb called clonotypes with MiXCR, one entry per CDR3 protein. The repertoire holds roughly 1,500,000 distinct CDR3 sequences, with about 31% as singletons. Study-wide results and limits: Donors of long life had a larger count of naive CD4+ cells and greater diversity than aged donors. Per-million-T-cell TCR beta diversity fell roughly linearly with age.

Sequences were obtained from blood. The clonotype comes from a woman younger than 45 in good health. The V call is TRBV20-1, the J call TRBJ2-1, with D maybe TRBD2 (6 bases). The CDR3 reads CSAIAARSSYNEQFF. In DNA, the CDR3 is TGCAGTGCCATAGCGGCACGGAGCTCCTACAATGAGCAGTTCTTC.